This T cell receptor beta chain stems from a study of blood T cell repertoires in COVID-19. The table came from immunoSEQ multiplex PCR; TCRdb's copy has only in-frame clones and leaves some out. The sample shows around 260,000 clones, about nine tenths of them seen only once. Germline V gene data show CDR1 as LNHDA and CDR2 as SQIVND (reference sequence). This CDR3 has 14 residues. V lost 3 bases to trimming and J lost 1 base; unmatched junction nucleotides: 2. The sequencing sample was made of peripheral blood. This sequence joins TRBV19 and TRBJ2-5, with 7 bases fitting TRBD2. The receptor comes from a man aged 40-49 years who had recovered from COVID-19. The CDR3 sequence: CASSMQRGQETQYF. The CDR3 coding sequence is TGTGCCAGTAGTATGCAGCGGGGCCAAGAGACCCAGTACTTC.